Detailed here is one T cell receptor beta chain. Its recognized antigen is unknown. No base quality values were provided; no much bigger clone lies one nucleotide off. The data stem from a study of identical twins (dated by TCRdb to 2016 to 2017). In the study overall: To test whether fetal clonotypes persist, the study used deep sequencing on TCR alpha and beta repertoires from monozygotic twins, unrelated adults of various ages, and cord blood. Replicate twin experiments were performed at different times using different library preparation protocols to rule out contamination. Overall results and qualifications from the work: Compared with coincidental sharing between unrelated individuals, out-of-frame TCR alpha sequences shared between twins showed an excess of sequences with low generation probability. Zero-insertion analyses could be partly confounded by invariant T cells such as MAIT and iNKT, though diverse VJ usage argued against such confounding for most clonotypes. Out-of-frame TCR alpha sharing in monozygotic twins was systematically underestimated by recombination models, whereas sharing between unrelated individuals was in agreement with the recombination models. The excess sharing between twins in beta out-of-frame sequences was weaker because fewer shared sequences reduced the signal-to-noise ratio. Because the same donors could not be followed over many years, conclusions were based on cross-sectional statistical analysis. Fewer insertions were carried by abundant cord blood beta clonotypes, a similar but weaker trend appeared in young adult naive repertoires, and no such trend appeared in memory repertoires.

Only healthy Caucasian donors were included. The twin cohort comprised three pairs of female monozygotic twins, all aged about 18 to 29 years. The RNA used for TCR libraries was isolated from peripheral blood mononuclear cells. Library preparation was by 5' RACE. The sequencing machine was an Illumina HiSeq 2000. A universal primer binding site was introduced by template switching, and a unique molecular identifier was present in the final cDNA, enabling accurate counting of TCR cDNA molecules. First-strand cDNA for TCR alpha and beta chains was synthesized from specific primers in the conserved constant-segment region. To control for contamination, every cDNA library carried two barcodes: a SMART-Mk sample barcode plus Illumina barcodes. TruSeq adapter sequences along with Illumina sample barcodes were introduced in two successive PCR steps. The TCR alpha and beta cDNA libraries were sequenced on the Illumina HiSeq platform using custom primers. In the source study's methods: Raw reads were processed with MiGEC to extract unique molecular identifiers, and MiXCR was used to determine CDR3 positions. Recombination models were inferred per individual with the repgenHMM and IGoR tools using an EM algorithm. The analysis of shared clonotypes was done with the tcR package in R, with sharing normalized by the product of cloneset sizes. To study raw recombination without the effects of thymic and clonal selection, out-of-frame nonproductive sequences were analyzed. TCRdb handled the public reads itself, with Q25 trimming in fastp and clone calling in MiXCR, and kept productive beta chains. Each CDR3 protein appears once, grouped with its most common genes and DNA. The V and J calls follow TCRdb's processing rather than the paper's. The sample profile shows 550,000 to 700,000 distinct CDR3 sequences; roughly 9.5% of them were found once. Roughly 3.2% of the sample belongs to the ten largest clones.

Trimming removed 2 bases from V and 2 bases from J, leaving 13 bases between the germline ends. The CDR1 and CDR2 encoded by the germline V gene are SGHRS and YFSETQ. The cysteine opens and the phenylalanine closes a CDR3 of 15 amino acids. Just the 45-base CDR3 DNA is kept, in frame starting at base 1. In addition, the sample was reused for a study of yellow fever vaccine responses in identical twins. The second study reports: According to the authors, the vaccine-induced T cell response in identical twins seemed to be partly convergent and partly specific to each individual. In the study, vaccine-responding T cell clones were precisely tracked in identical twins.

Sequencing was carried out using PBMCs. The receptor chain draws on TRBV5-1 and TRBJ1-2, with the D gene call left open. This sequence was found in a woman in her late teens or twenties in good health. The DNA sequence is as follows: TGCGCCAGCAGCTTCCGGGCCCAAGGGAACTATGGCTACACCTTC. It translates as CASSFRAQGNYGYTF.